Following are 10 T cell receptor beta chains from one sample sequenced in a study of patients and donors after allogeneic stem cell transplantation. TCRdb reanalysed the RT-PCR reads using MiXCR and keeps one entry per CDR3 protein. This sample yields about a million distinct CDR3 sequences, of which under 20% are seen a single time; 5% to 6.5% belongs to the top ten. The sequenced sample was blood, either unsorted or a sorted T cell fraction (not recorded which). These receptors came from a human donor who was either an allogeneic HSCT recipient or a stem cell or donor lymphocyte infusion donor (not recorded which). It is not recorded whose cells these are; they may come from a transplant donor.

The chain uses TRBV29-1 and TRBJ2-1, with a tentative D call TRBD1 (6 bases). In germline, CDR1 is SQVTM, CDR2 ANQGSEA. With 4 bases removed from V and 4 bases from J, the gap between germline ends came to 14 bases. The CDR3 covers 14 residues. The DNA of the CDR3 is TGCAGCGTTGTAGGGGGAATGGGTTACAATGAGCAGTTCTTC. It is translated as CSVVGGMGYNEQFF.

This clonotype has at least ten counts. The chain recombines TRBV15 with TRBJ2-5; TRBD2 matches at 11 bases. The length of the CDR3 is 16 residues. Germline CDR1 is LNHNV and CDR2 is YYDKDF (reference sequence). V gave up 0 bases and J gave up 4 bases; unmatched junction bases: 4. CDR3 sequence reads: CATSRELAGVSETQYF. The CDR3, as DNA: TGTGCCACCAGCAGAGAACTAGCGGGAGTATCAGAGACCCAGTACTTC.

A few counts support this clonotype. V and J are TRBV5-8 and TRBJ2-7; D is unclear. Between the trimmed V and J ends, which lost 6 bases and 0 bases, there was a span of 10 bases. The length of the CDR3 is 13 residues. CDR1 and CDR2 from the germline V gene are SGHTS and YDEGEE. The CDR3 DNA is TGTGCCAGCAATCGACGGCGCTCCTACGAGCAGTACTTC. Amino acids: CASNRRRSYEQYF.

J is TRBJ1-6 and V is TRBV6-2 or TRBV6-3; TRBD1 aligns across 7 bases. The CDR3 covers 17 residues. The junction had 17 bases not matched to a gene; V was cut back by 6 bases and J by 9 bases. The germline CDR1 and CDR2 sequences are MNHEY and SVGEGT. Here the CDR3 reads CASSYTPTGFNSSPLHF. The CDR3, as DNA: TGTGCCAGCAGCTATACCCCGACAGGGTTTAATTCTTCACCCCTCCACTTT.

The V gene is TRBV20-1, the J gene TRBJ1-1; 7 bases agree with TRBD1. With 6 bases clipped from V and 2 bases from J, the junction kept 6 bases outside the gene matches. This CDR3 has 13 amino acids. CDR1 and CDR2 (germline): DFQATT, SNEGSKA (reference sequence). The CDR3 DNA follows: TGCAGTGCCAAAGGGACAGCAAACACTGAAGCTTTCTTT. Amino acid sequence: CSAKGTANTEAFF.

This clonotype has just a few counts. This chain connects TRBV7-8 to TRBJ1-1; 10 positions agree with TRBD1. This CDR3 contains 14 residues. Germline values: CDR1 SGHVS, CDR2 FQNEAQ. Unmatched junction bases numbered 7, after V lost 5 bases and J lost 7 bases. CDR3 region: CASSPRDRGVEAFF. The CDR3 bases are TGTGCCAGCAGCCCCCGGGACAGGGGAGTTGAAGCTTTCTTT.

The table lists this clonotype with a few counts. V and J are TRBV11-3 and TRBJ2-6; D possibly corresponds to TRBD1 (5 bases). Trimming took 7 bases from V and 4 from J, leaving 14 bases between them. Germline V gives CDR1 SGHNT, CDR2 YENEEA. The CDR3 has 15 amino acids. DNA of the CDR3: TGTGCCAGCACGACAGTCGCAATCGGGGCCAACGTCCTGACTTTC. Translated: CASTTVAIGANVLTF.

The V and J genes are TRBV29-1 and TRBJ2-1; weak D call: TRBD1 (6 bases). The CDR3 loop spans 12 amino acids. V gave up 5 bases and J gave up 9 bases, with 14 bases separating them. Germline V CDR1 and CDR2: SQVTM, ANQGSEA. In DNA form, the CDR3 reads TGCAGCGTTTCCCAGGGGACGAGTGAGCAGTTCTTC. This encodes CSVSQGTSEQFF.

This rearrangement joins TRBV14 to TRBJ2-7, with D maybe TRBD2 (5 bases). Germline values: CDR1 SGHDN, CDR2 FVKESK. The V end was cut by 3 bases, the J end by 0 bases, with 12 bases between. The CDR3 runs 15 residues. CDR3 DNA: TGTGCCAGCAGCCAGACTACTAAACGCTCCTACGAGCAGTACTTC. This translates into CASSQTTKRSYEQYF.

This clonotype has only a few counts. CDR3 bases: TGTGCCAGCAGCTTAGATGAGACTCCCGATACGCAGTATTTT. Translation gives CASSLDETPDTQYF. The V and J genes are TRBV7-3 and TRBJ2-3; D gene ambiguous. Germline V gene data show CDR1 as SGHTA and CDR2 as FQGTGA. The V and J ends lost 2 bases and 6 bases respectively, with 12 bases between them. This CDR3 comprises 14 residues.